These T cell receptor beta chains were read from a single sample in a study of cytomegalovirus exposure and HLA in healthy donors. Generated by immunoSEQ multiplex PCR, the TCRdb table keeps only in-frame clones and is missing some. Of 110,000 or so clones in the sample, approximately 80% were seen once. Sequencing input: PBMCs. Receptors were obtained from a woman under 30 in good health and CMV-seronegative. Both conserved end residues are part of each CDR3. Each record gives: CDR3 DNA, CDR3 protein, V gene, J gene, D gene, clone size. A D gene is named only where the DNA matches it firmly. Clone size is not always given. Where it is, it says once, few, many or a class for expanded clones.

CDR3nt: TGCGCCAGCAGCTTGACAGGGGACAATGAGCAGTTCTTC
CDR3aa: CASSLTGDNEQFF
v_gene: TRBV5-1
j_gene: TRBJ2-1
d_gene: TRBD1
abundance: -

CDR3nt: TGTGCCAGCAGTGAACGTCTAGCTGGGGCCAACGTCCTGACTTTC
CDR3aa: CASSERLAGANVLTF
v_gene: TRBV2
j_gene: TRBJ2-6
d_gene: -
abundance: -

CDR3nt: TGTGCCAGCACCCTCCGGGGTTGGGAGCAGTTCTTC
CDR3aa: CASTLRGWEQFF
v_gene: TRBV2
j_gene: TRBJ2-1
d_gene: -
abundance: -

CDR3nt: TGTGCCAGCAGTTCTCGGACGTCGGGGGGGCGGCGAACCGGGGAGCTGTTTTTT
CDR3aa: CASSSRTSGGRRTGELFF
v_gene: TRBV27
j_gene: TRBJ2-2
d_gene: TRBD2
abundance: -

CDR3nt: TGCGCCAGCAGCCCGGGCGGGACAGGGGTATTGGAGACCCAGTACTTC
CDR3aa: CASSPGGTGVLETQYF
v_gene: TRBV5-1
j_gene: TRBJ2-5
d_gene: TRBD1
abundance: -

CDR3nt: TGTGCCAGCAGCTTAGGTCGGGGACAGATGAACACTGAAGCTTTCTTT
CDR3aa: CASSLGRGQMNTEAFF
v_gene: TRBV11-2
j_gene: TRBJ1-1
d_gene: TRBD1
abundance: -

CDR3nt: TGTGCCAGCAGCGAGCGCAATTGGAACACTGAAGCTTTCTTT
CDR3aa: CASSERNWNTEAFF
v_gene: TRBV7-9
j_gene: TRBJ1-1
d_gene: -
abundance: once

CDR3nt: TGTGCCAGCAGCGCCGGGACTAGCACCAATGAGCAGTTCTTC
CDR3aa: CASSAGTSTNEQFF
v_gene: TRBV6-4
j_gene: TRBJ2-1
d_gene: TRBD2
abundance: -

CDR3nt: TGTGCCTGGAGCGGAGGGGCCTACACTGAAGCTTTCTTT
CDR3aa: CAWSGGAYTEAFF
v_gene: TRBV30
j_gene: TRBJ1-1
d_gene: -
abundance: once

CDR3nt: TGCGCCAGCAGCTTGAACGGAGGTCCCCCTGGCTACACCTTC
CDR3aa: CASSLNGGPPGYTF
v_gene: TRBV5-1
j_gene: TRBJ1-2
d_gene: -
abundance: -

CDR3nt: TGTGCCAGCAGCTTAGGGCGGATCAATGAGCAGTTCTTC
CDR3aa: CASSLGRINEQFF
v_gene: TRBV7-2
j_gene: TRBJ2-1
d_gene: -
abundance: -

CDR3nt: TGTGCCAGTAGTGGGAAGACAGGATGGATAGCTTTCTTT
CDR3aa: CASSGKTGWIAFF
v_gene: TRBV19
j_gene: TRBJ1-1
d_gene: -
abundance: -

CDR3nt: TGTGCCAGCAGTGAAACGGGACAGGGCAGTCAGCCCCAGCATTTT
CDR3aa: CASSETGQGSQPQHF
v_gene: TRBV6-1
j_gene: TRBJ1-5
d_gene: TRBD1
abundance: -

CDR3nt: TGTGCCAGCAGTCGAACAGGGGACACTGAAGCTTTCTTT
CDR3aa: CASSRTGDTEAFF
v_gene: TRBV6-5
j_gene: TRBJ1-1
d_gene: TRBD1
abundance: few

CDR3nt: TGTGCCACTACCCCGGGACAGATATATGGCTACACCTTC
CDR3aa: CATTPGQIYGYTF
v_gene: TRBV6-6
j_gene: TRBJ1-2
d_gene: TRBD1
abundance: -

CDR3nt: TGTGCCTGGACGGAGGGAACAGGGGTCGGCTACACCTTC
CDR3aa: CAWTEGTGVGYTF
v_gene: TRBV30
j_gene: TRBJ1-2
d_gene: TRBD1
abundance: -